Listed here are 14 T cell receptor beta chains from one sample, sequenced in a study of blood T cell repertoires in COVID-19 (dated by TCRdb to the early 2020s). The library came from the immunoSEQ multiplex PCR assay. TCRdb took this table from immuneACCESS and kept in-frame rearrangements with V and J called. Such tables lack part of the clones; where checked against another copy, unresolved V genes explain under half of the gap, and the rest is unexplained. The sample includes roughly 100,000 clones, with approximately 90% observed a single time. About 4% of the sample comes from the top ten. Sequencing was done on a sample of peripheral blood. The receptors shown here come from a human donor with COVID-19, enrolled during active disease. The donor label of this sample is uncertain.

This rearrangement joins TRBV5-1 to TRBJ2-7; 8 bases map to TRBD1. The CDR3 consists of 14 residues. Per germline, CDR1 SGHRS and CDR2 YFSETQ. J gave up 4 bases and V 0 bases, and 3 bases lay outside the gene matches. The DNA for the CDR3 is TGCGCCAGCAGCTTGGGCGGACAGGGTTACGAGCAGTACTTC. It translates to CASSLGGQGYEQYF.

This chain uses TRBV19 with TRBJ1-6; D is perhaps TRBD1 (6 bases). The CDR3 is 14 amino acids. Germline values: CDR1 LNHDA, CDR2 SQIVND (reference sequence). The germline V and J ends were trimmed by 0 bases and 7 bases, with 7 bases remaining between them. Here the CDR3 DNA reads TGTGCCAGTAGTATAGACAGGGGAAATTCACCCCTCCACTTT. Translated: CASSIDRGNSPLHF.

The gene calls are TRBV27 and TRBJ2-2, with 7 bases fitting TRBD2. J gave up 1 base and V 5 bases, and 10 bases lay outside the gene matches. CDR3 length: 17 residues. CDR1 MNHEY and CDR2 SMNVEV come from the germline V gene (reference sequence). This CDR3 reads CASSPLTGGGNTGELFF. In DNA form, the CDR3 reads TGTGCCAGCAGTCCCCTTACGGGCGGGGGGAACACCGGGGAGCTGTTTTTT.

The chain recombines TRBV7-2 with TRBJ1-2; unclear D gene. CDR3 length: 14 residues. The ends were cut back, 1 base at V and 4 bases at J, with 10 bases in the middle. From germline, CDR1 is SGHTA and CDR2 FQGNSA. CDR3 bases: TGTGCCAGCAGCTTAGGGTCCGGTAGCTATGGCTACACCTTC. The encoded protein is CASSLGSGSYGYTF.

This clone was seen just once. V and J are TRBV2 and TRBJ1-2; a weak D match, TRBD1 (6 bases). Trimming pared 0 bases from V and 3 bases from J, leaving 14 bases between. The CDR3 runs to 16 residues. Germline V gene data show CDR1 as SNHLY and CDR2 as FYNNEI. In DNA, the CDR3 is TGTGCCAGCAGTGAAGCGCTTCAGAGGGGGTACTATGGCTACACCTTC. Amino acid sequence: CASSEALQRGYYGYTF.

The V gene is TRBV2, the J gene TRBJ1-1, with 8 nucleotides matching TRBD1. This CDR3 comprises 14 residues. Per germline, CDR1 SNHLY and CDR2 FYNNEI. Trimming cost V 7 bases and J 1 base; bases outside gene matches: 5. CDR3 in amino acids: CASTAGTGNTEAFF. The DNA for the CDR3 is TGTGCCAGCACTGCCGGGACAGGGAACACTGAAGCTTTCTTT. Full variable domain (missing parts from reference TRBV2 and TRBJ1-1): EPEVTQTPSHQVTQMGQEVILRCVPISNHLYFYWYRQILGQKVEFLVSFYNNEISEKSEIFDDQFSVERPDGSNFTLKIRSTKLEDSAMYFCASTAGTGNTEAFFGQGTRLTVV.

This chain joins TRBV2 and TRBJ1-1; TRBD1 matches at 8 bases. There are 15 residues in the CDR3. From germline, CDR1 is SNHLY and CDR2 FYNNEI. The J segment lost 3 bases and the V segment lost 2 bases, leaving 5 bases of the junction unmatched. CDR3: CASSEQGAGDTEAFF. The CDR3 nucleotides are TGTGCCAGCAGTGAACAGGGGGCGGGGGACACTGAAGCTTTCTTT.

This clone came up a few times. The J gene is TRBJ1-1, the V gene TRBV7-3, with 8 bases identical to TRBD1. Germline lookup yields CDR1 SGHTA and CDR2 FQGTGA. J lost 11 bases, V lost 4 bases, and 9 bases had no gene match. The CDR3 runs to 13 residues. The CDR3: CASSSPGGAGAFF. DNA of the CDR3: TGTGCCAGCAGCTCCCCAGGGGGCGCCGGCGCTTTCTTT. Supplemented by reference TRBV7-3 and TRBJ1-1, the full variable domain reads GAGVSQTPSNKVTEKGKYVELRCDPISGHTALYWYRQSLGQGPEFLIYFQGTGAADDSGLPNDRFFAVRPEGSVSTLKIQRTERGDSAVYLCASSSPGGAGAFFGQGTRLTVV.

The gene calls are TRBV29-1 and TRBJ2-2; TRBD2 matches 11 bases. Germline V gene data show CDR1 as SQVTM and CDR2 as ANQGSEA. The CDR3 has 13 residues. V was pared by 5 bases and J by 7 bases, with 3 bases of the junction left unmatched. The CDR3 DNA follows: TGCAGCGTTTCGACTAGCGGGGACGGGGAGCTGTTTTTT. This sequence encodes CSVSTSGDGELFF.

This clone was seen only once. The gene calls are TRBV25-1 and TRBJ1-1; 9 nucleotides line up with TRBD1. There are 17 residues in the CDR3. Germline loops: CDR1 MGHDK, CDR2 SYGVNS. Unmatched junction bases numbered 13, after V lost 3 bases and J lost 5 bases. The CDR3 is CASSEPREQGAETEAFF. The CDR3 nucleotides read TGTGCCAGCAGTGAGCCCCGGGAACAGGGGGCAGAGACTGAAGCTTTCTTT.

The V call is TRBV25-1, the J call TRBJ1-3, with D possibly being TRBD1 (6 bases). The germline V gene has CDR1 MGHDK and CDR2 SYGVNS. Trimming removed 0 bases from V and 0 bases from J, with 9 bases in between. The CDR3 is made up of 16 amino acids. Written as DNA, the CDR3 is TGTGCCAGCAGTGAATACCAGGGGAGCTCTGGAAACACCATATATTTT. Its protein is CASSEYQGSSGNTIYF. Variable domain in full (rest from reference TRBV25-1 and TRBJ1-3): EADIYQTPRYLVIGTGKKITLECSQTMGHDKMYWYQQDPGMELHLIHYSYGVNSTEKGDLSSESTVSRIRTEHFPLTLESARPSHTSQYLCASSEYQGSSGNTIYFGEGSWLTVV.

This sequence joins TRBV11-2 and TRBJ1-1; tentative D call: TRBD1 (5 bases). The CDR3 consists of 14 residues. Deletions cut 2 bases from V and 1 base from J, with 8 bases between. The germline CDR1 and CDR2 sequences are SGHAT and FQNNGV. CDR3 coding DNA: TGTGCCAGCAGCTTAACAGGAGCGAACACTGAAGCTTTCTTT. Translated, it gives CASSLTGANTEAFF.

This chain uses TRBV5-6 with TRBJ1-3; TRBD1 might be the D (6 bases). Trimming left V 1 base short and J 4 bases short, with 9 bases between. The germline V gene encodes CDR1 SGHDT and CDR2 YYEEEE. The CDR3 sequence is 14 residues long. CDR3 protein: CASSLTGLGNTIYF. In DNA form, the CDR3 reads TGTGCCAGCAGCTTGACAGGGTTAGGAAACACCATATATTTT.

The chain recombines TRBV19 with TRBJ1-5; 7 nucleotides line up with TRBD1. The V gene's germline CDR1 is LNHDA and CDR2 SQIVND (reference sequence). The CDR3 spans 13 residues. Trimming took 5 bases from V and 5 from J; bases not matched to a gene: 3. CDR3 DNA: TGTGCCAGTAGTGGGACAGCCGATCAGCCCCAGCATTTT. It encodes CASSGTADQPQHF.